The T cell receptor (beta chain) described here comes from a study of cytomegalovirus exposure and HLA in healthy donors (dated by TCRdb to about 2017). General notes on the study: An earlier analysis of 587 of the donors reported 250 to 300 Gb of sequence data and 117 million unique TCR beta sequences from about 200 million T cells. Class I and class II HLA loci were covered by the typing at four-digit resolution. In an earlier analysis of 587 of the donors, high-throughput TCR beta sequencing was used to judge whether each TCR beta V gene segment behaved as functional or pseudogenic. Of the approximately 400 genotyped donors, roughly 85% fell in the genetic ancestry cluster associated with self-reported Caucasian donors. Among some 410 genotyped donors of the cohort, an average of around 250,000 unique TCR beta nucleotide sequences was sequenced per donor, of which about 20% were non-productive. All discovery cohort repertoires had been generated using a single sequencing platform. An early release that covered around 590 HLA-typed donors contained approximately 320 gigabases of sequencing data and tens of millions of unique TCR sequences. The study aimed to test whether signatures of past pathogen exposure could be identified by cataloging public T cell receptors. Donor age, sex, ethnicity and CMV serostatus were compiled together with the repertoire data. Four or five DR-DQ haplotypes were handled as single units for association and clustering because linkage in the cohort was strong. A later analysis re-examined previously published TCR beta repertoires from roughly 650 donors and added high-resolution HLA genotyping to investigate patterns of TCR occurrence. The later analysis used no new phenotypic data to find candidate immune exposures, relying instead on TCR beta sequences and their occurrence across donors. The study profiled the T cell repertoires of more than 500 subjects by immunosequencing and related them to cytomegalovirus serostatus. To predict cytomegalovirus infection status, the study combined high-throughput TCR immunosequencing, statistical association of individual TCRs with disease status, and machine learning. The number of typed donors differed by locus: about 629-630 for A, B, C, DRB1 and DQB1; some 500 for DQA1; approximately 600 for DPA1; and 450 to 480 for DPB1. A later genetic analysis used genome-wide SNP genotypes for about 65% of the 666 donors, treating that subset as a discovery cohort. Along with the roughly 700-subject first cohort, a separate validation cohort of over a hundred different subjects was used.

Library creation used the immunoSEQ multiplex PCR assay. A mixture of 60 forward primers for TCR Vbeta segments and 13 reverse primers for TCR Jbeta segments was used in the multiplex PCR. The CDR3 region of rearranged TCR beta genes was amplified from genomic DNA with a multiplex PCR assay. The Illumina HiSeq System was used to sequence the amplified TCR beta libraries as 87-base-pair reads. The original pipeline was this. A later analysis counted about 76 million unique TCR beta chains across the 550 to 700 repertoires, and roughly 9.9 million of these chains were shared by at least two donors. A nearest-neighbor algorithm error-corrected the raw reads and collapsed the reads into unique sequences, merging closely related sequences to remove PCR and sequencing errors. Alignment of CDR3 sequences to IMGT reference sequences was used to assign V, D and J gene segments. For a sequence to be retained, a match of at least six nucleotides was required to both a V gene segment and a J gene segment. A rearrangement counted as productive if the CDR3 had no stop codons and remained in frame with V and J, and every other rearrangement counted as non-productive. Following IMGT convention, CDR3 was defined as the stretch from the second conserved V-encoded cysteine up to the conserved J-encoded phenylalanine. The earlier analysis of 500 to 650 of the donors excluded any sequence lacking an unambiguous match to a single V gene segment. An earlier analysis of almost 600 of the donors classified V segments as functional when productive rearrangements were above 56.7% and as segregating when the standard deviation between donors was above 5%. A statistical classification framework was built for diagnosing cytomegalovirus status from the catalog of TCR beta chain sequences. A later analysis assigned V and J genes by comparing TCR nucleotide sequences with IMGT/GENE-DB human TR gene sequences. A later analysis assigned CDR3 sequences and most-parsimonious VDJ recombination scenarios with the TCRdist pipeline. A later analysis defined each TCR beta chain by its CDR3 amino acid sequence plus V-gene family, and excluded reads lacking a unique V-gene family. As a way to deal with suspected cross-contamination and a sequencing artifact, a later analysis dropped 450 to 700 nucleotide sequences that were highly shared and had low generation probability. In a later analysis, a clonal expansion index was calculated for each public chain from normalized within-repertoire ranks of inferred template counts. In a later analysis, generation probabilities were computed using a VDJ recombination model fitted to out-of-frame rearrangements, and the results were checked against IGoR. Hypergeometric tests were used in a later analysis to score TCR-TCR, TCR-HLA and TCR-CMV co-occurrence, with a repertoire-size bias correction applied to the TCR pairs. False discovery rates were estimated in a later analysis by permuting HLA or CMV assignments 20 times. In a later analysis, co-occurring TCRs were grouped using DBSCAN, with TCRdist sequence similarity added in when clustering inside HLA-allele-positive subsets. Repertoires with fewer than 30,000 or more than 120,000 public chains, plus five repertoires with anomalous nucleotide sharing, were excluded from co-occurrence clustering. The clones in this table, taken by TCRdb from immuneACCESS, are in-frame only. Not every clone is retained; where verified, under half of the shortfall comes from an unresolved V gene, and the cause of the rest is unknown. Clone size and V and J calls were adopted from that table, with D and trimming inferred from the DNA. The sample records around 140,000 clones, about 84% of which are singletons. Around 2.5% of the sample is taken by the ten largest.

A remark on this clone: Its recognized antigen is unknown. No qualities accompany the bases; no much larger clone lies one base away.

In total, roughly 670 healthy bone marrow donors made up the cohort. At the time of sampling, all cohort members were nominally healthy, though unrecorded immune exposures were likely present. The donor tested CMV seropositive, placing the donor among the roughly 300 seropositive members of the cohort. A peripheral blood sample was provided by each donor, and peripheral blood mononuclear cells were used for TCR beta sequencing. The Qiagen DNeasy Blood Extraction Kit was used to extract genomic DNA from the blood cell samples. General findings and caveats noted by the study authors: Sequencing depth was assumed to be roughly uniform across donors in the presence/absence analyses, though that assumption may not hold. In this cohort, only TCR beta chains were sequenced, and detectable features were limited by the absence of alpha or paired-chain data. A cluster of highly shared sequence variants was judged likely to represent a technical artifact of the sequencing pipeline. At a false discovery rate of 0.05, a later analysis linked about 16,000 TCR beta sequences to specific HLA alleles. Several of the top co-occurrence clusters appeared to be linked to parvovirus B19, influenza, CMV and Epstein-Barr virus, according to a later analysis. A later analysis found that TCR association rates varied across HLA loci, with DRB1 alleles showing the most associated TCRs and HLA-C alleles the fewest. A further reported finding was that TCR beta sequences accurately predicted the HLA-A and HLA-B alleles for most subjects in the first cohort. Because the 87-base-pair reads could not distinguish some IMGT-functional V segments, including TRBV6-2 and TRBV6-3, those segments were excluded. Because counts were too low, roughly 17 rarely observed V segments, including chromosome 9 orphons, were left out of the earlier analysis of 500 to 750 of the donors. The only immune exposure information available for the cohort was CMV serostatus. Because HLA typing was unavailable for some donors at each locus, only the typed subset was used in association tests. According to a later analysis, most CMV-associated TCR beta chains appeared to be HLA-restricted, and the HLA associations seemed to be driven largely by CMV exposure. An association between a missense DCLRE1C variant and V-gene and J-gene trimming of TCR beta chains was found in a later genetic analysis and replicated in an independent cohort. Across donors, most TCR sequences were observed very rarely, whereas some public TCRs were present in many individuals. Assigning TCR associations to individual alleles was difficult when HLA alleles, especially DR and DQ, strongly co-occurred. In an earlier analysis of some 500 of the donors, most TCR beta V segments were observed in productive rearrangements about 90% or about 30% of the time, broadly matching IMGT annotations. In both the original and validation cohorts, the classifier was reported to diagnose cytomegalovirus status with high specificity and sensitivity. It was suggested by the authors that the approach could potentially be generalized to other disease states and immunological phenotypes. A later analysis found that HLA-associated TCR beta chains were more clonally expanded and had lower generation probabilities than equally common non-associated chains. The study gave a list of about 160 TCR beta chains associated with cytomegalovirus. According to a later genetic analysis, donors in an Asian-associated ancestry cluster had fewer N-insertions in productive TCRs than the approximately 650-donor mean. Linkage disequilibrium might explain the correlated functional status among segregating V segments, but an unknown experimental factor could not be ruled out. In vitro tests confirmed that a few of the cytomegalovirus-associated TCR beta chains recognize cytomegalovirus antigens.

CDR1 MNHNS and CDR2 SASEGT are derived from the germline V gene. The CDR3 holds 15 amino acids from the cysteine to the phenylalanine. The entry retains the CDR3 DNA only, 45 bases that are in frame from base 1. V is cut back by 7 bases and J by 5 bases, with 8 bases in the junction unmatched. The V gene is TRBV6-1 and the J gene is TRBJ2-5; 12 junctional bases match TRBD2. This sequence was found in a woman aged 18-35 years in good health and CMV-seropositive. The sequencing sample was made of PBMCs. The nucleotide sequence is TGTGCCAGCACCCCGACTAGCGGGGGAGGGGAGACCCAGTACTTC. Its protein reads: CASTPTSGGGETQYF.